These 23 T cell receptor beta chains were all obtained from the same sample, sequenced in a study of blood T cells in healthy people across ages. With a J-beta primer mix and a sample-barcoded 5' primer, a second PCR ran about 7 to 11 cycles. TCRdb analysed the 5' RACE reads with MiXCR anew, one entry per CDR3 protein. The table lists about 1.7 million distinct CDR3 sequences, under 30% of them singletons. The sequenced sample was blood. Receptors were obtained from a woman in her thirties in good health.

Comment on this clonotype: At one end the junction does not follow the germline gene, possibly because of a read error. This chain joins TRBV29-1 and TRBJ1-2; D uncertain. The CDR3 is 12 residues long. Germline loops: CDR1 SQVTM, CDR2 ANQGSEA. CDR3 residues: CSVEYFTYGHTF. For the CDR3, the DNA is TGCAGCGTTGAGTATTTCACGTATGGCCACACCTTC.

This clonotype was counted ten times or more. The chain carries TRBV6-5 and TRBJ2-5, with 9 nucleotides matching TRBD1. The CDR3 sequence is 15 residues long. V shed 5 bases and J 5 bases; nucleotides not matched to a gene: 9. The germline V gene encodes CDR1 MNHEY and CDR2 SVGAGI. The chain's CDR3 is CASSLDRGEMETQYF. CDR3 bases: TGTGCCAGCAGTCTGGACAGGGGTGAGATGGAGACCCAGTACTTC.

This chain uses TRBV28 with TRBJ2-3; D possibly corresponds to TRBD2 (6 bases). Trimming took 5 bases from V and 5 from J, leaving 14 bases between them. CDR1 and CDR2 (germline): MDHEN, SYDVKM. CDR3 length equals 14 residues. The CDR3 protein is CASSRSGEIDTQYF. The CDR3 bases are TGTGCCAGCAGTCGGTCGGGGGAGATAGATACGCAGTATTTT.

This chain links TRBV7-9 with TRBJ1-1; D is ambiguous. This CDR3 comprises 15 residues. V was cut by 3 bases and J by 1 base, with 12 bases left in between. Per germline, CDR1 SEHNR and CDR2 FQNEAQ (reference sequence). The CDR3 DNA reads TGTGCCAGCAGCTTGGTCGCAGCCGCGAACACTGAAGCTTTCTTT. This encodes CASSLVAAANTEAFF.

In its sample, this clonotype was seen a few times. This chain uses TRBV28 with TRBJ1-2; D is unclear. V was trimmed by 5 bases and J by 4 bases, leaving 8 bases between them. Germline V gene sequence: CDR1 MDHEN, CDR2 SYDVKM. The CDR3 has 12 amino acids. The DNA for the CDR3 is TGTGCCAGCAGTCCAAACATCTATGGCTACACCTTC. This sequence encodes CASSPNIYGYTF.

As DNA, the CDR3 is TGTGCCAGCTCACCACCACCCAACGAGCAGTACTTC. Translated, it gives CASSPPPNEQYF. The V call is TRBV18, the J call TRBJ2-4; D gene uncertain. The J call is uncertain, as TRBJ2-7 better fits the DNA end. CDR1 and CDR2 from the germline V gene are KGHSH and LQKENI. The CDR3 is made up of 12 amino acids.

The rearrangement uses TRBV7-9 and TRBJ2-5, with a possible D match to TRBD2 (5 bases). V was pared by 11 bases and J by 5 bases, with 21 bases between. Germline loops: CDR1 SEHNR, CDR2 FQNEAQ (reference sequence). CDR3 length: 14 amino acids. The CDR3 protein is CAGRQEGFQETQYF. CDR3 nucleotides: TGTGCCGGGCGGCAAGAGGGTTTCCAGGAGACCCAGTACTTC.

The CDR3 here is CAWSASVSDGYTF. The CDR3 region has the DNA TGTGCCTGGAGTGCTTCTGTATCTGATGGCTACACCTTC. This chain joins TRBV30 and TRBJ1-2; no clear D gene. The ends were cut back, 1 base at V and 6 bases at J, with 12 bases in the middle. Germline CDR1 GTSNPN, CDR2 SVGIG (reference sequence). The CDR3 consists of 13 residues.

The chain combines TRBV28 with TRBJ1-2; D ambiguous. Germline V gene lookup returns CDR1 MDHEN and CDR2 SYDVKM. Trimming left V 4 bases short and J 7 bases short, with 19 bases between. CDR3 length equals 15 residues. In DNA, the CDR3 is TGTGCCAGCAGTTCGAACGAAGGTCGCATGCGTGGCTACACCTTC. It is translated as CASSSNEGRMRGYTF.

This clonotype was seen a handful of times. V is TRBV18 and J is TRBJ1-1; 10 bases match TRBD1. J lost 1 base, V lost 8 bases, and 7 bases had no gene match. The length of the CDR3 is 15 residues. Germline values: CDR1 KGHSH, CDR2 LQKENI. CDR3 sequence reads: CASRPGQGKNTEAFF. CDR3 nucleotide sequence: TGTGCCAGCCGACCGGGACAGGGGAAGAACACTGAAGCTTTCTTT.

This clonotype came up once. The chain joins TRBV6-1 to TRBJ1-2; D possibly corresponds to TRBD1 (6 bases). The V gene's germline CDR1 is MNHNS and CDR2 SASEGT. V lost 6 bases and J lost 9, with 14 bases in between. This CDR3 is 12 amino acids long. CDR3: CASSTTGDRYTF. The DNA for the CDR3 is TGTGCCAGCAGCACGACAGGCGACCGCTACACCTTC.

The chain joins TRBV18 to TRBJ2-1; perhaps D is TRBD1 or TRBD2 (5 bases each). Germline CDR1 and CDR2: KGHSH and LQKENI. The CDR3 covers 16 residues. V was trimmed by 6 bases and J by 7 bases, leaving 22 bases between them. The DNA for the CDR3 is TGTGCCAGCTCTACTCAGGGTTCCGGGATCGGTAATGAGCAGTTCTTC. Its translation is CASSTQGSGIGNEQFF.

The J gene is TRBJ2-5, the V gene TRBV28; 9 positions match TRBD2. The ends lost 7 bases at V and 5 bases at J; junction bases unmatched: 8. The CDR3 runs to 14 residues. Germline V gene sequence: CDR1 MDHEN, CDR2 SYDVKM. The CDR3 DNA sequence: TGTGCCAGCAACCCAGCGGGGGGCAATGAGACCCAGTACTTC. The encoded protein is CASNPAGGNETQYF. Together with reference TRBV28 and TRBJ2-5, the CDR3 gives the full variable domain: DVKVTQSSRYLVKRTGEKVFLECVQDMDHENMFWYRQDPGLGLRLIYFSYDVKMKEKGDIPEGYSVSREKKERFSLILESASTNQTSMYLCASNPAGGNETQYFGPGTRLLVL.

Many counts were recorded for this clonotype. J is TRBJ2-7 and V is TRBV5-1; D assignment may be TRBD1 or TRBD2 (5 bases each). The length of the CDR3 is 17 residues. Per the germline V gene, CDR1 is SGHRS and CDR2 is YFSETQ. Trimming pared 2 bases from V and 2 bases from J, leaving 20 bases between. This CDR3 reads CASSLTVEGRVAYEQYF. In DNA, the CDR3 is TGCGCCAGCAGCTTAACGGTTGAGGGACGAGTTGCCTACGAGCAGTACTTC.

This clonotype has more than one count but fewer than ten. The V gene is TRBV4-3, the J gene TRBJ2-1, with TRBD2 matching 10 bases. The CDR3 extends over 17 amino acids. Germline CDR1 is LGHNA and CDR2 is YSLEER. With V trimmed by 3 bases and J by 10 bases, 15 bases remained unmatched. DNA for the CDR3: TGCGCCAGCAGCCAGGGCATGGAGGTAGCGGGAGGCGGGGAGCAGTTCTTC. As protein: CASSQGMEVAGGGEQFF.

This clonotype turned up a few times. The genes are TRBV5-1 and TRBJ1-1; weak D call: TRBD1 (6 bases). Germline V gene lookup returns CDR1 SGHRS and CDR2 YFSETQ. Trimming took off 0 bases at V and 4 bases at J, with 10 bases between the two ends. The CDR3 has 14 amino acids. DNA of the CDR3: TGCGCCAGCAGCTTGGGGGGGCCCCGCACTGAAGCTTTCTTT. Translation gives CASSLGGPRTEAFF.

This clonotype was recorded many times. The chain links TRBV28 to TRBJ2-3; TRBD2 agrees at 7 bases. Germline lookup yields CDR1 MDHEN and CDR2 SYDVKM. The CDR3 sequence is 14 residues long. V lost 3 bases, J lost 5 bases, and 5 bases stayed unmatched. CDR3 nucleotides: TGTGCCAGCAGTTTGGGCGGGGGAGTAGATACGCAGTATTTT. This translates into CASSLGGGVDTQYF.

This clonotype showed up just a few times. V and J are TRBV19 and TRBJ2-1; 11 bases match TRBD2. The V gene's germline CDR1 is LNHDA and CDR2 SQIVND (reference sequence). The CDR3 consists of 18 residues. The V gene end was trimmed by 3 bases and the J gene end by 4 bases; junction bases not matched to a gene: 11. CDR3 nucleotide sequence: TGTGCCAGTAGTATCTCCTCCCTTACTAGCGGGGGTTACAATGAGCAGTTCTTC. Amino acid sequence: CASSISSLTSGGYNEQFF.

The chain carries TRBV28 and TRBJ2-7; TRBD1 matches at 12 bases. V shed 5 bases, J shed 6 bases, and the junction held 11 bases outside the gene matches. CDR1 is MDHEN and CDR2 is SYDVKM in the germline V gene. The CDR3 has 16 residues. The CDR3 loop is CASSPNPGQGASEQYF. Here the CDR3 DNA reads TGTGCCAGCAGTCCAAACCCGGGACAGGGGGCGAGCGAGCAGTACTTC.

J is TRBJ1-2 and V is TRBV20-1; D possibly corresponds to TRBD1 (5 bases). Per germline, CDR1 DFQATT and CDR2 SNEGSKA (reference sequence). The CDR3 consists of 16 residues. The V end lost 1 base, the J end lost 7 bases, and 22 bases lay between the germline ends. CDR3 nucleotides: TGCAGTGCTAGAGGTTCCCACCAGGGACTTAAAACTGGCTACACCTTC. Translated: CSARGSHQGLKTGYTF.

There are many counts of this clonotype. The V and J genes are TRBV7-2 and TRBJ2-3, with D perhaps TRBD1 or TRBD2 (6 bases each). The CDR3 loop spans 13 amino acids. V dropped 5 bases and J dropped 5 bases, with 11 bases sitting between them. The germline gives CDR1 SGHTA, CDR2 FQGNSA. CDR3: CASSTRGVDTQYF. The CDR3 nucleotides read TGTGCCAGCAGCACAAGGGGGGTAGATACGCAGTATTTT.

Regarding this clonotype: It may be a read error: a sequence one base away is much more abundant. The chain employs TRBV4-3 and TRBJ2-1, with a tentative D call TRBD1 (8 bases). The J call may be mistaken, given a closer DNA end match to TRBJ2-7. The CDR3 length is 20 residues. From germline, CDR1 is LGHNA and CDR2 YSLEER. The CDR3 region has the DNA TGCGCCAGCAGCCTTACAGGGACAGGCTTCGCGGGGGACCTCTACAATGAGCAGTACTTC. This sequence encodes CASSLTGTGFAGDLYNEQYF.

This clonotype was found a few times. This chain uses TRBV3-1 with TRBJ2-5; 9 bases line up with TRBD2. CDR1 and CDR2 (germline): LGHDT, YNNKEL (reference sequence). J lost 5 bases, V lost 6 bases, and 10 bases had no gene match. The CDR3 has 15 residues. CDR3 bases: TGTGCCAGCAGGAAGCGGGGGGCTCCTCTGGAGACCCAGTACTTC. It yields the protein CASRKRGAPLETQYF.